The rows below give T cell receptor beta chains drawn from one sample of a study of OX40 agonist ivuxolimab in advanced cancers. Repertoires were generated with immunoSEQ multiplex PCR, while TCRdb's copy carries only in-frame clones and drops some. The sample gives 50,000 to 70,000 clones, more than 80% of which show up once; roughly 1.2% is in the top ten. The specimen was CD4+ or CD8+ T cells sorted from blood, collected in a trial of the OX40 agonist ivuxolimab. All receptors come from an adult with an advanced solid tumor such as melanoma, head and neck, liver or kidney cancer. The CDR3 runs from the conserved cysteine through the conserved F or W. The D gene is left open where the match is weak. Only some rows state a clone size, as once, few, many or a class for expanded clones.

v_gene,abundance,d_gene,j_gene,CDR3nt,CDR3aa
TRBV6-1,NA,NA,TRBJ1-4,TGTGCCAGCAGTGAGGGGGGTCAGAGTAATGAAAAACTGTTTTTT,CASSEGGQSNEKLFF
TRBV19,NA,NA,TRBJ2-3,TGTGCCAGTAGTATAGTCGGCCGCGGCTTCACAGATACGCAGTATTTT,CASSIVGRGFTDTQYF
TRBV5-4,NA,TRBD2,TRBJ2-7,TGTGCCAGCAGCTTTCCGGCGGGAGGACTCCACGAGCAGTACTTC,CASSFPAGGLHEQYF
TRBV7-9,NA,NA,TRBJ2-7,TGTGCCAGCAGCTTAGAGGGACTGAGCTCCTACGAGCAGTACTTC,CASSLEGLSSYEQYF
TRBV5-1,NA,NA,TRBJ1-5,TGCGCCAGCAGCCTGACAGGACACAGCAATCAGCCCCAGCATTTT,CASSLTGHSNQPQHF
TRBV25-1,NA,NA,TRBJ1-3,TGTGCCAGCAGTGCCGAATGGGGGGCTGGAAACACCATATATTTT,CASSAEWGAGNTIYF
TRBV27,NA,NA,TRBJ2-5,TGTGCCAGCAGTCCCTGGACTGAGACAATCCAAGAGACCCAGTACTTC,CASSPWTETIQETQYF
TRBV7-9,NA,TRBD2,TRBJ2-3,TGTGCCAGCAGCTTAAACGGTCCGGGGGGAGATACGCAGTATTTT,CASSLNGPGGDTQYF
TRBV21-1,NA,NA,TRBJ2-7,TGTGCCAGCAGCAAAGCGCGAGGGAGTGAGTACGAGCAGTACTTC,CASSKARGSEYEQYF
TRBV6-1,NA,TRBD2,TRBJ2-3,TGTGCCAGTCGACTAGCGGGAGGCACAGATACGCAGTATTTT,CASRLAGGTDTQYF
TRBV5-1,NA,NA,TRBJ2-2,TGCGCCAGCAGCTTAGCCCAGAACACCGGGGAGCTGTTTTTT,CASSLAQNTGELFF
TRBV5-1,NA,TRBD1,TRBJ1-1,TGCGCCAGCAGCTACAGGGGGAACACTGAAGCTTTCTTT,CASSYRGNTEAFF
TRBV6-5,NA,TRBD1,TRBJ2-1,TGTGCCAGCAGGTCCGGGACAGCTTTCTACAATGAGCAGTTCTTC,CASRSGTAFYNEQFF
TRBV10-3,NA,NA,TRBJ1-2,TGTGCCATCAGTGAGTCGTGGGGAAACTATGGCTACACCTTC,CAISESWGNYGYTF
TRBV28,once,NA,TRBJ1-1,TGTGCCACCTCGGGGGCCAAGGGGCTCATGAACACTGAAGCTTTCTTT,CATSGAKGLMNTEAFF
TRBV28,NA,NA,TRBJ2-1,TGTGCCAGCAGTGCCCCCGGGACCACCTACAATGAGCAGTTCTTC,CASSAPGTTYNEQFF
TRBV6-6,NA,NA,TRBJ1-4,TGTGCCAGCAGTTCCCGGGACGGTGAAAAACTGTTTTTT,CASSSRDGEKLFF
TRBV6-1,NA,NA,TRBJ1-1,TGTGCCAGCAGTGCCGAGAGGAACACTGAAGCTTTCTTT,CASSAERNTEAFF
TRBV27,NA,TRBD2,TRBJ2-3,TGTGCCAGCAGTTCACTAGCGGACCCCACAGATACGCAGTATTTT,CASSSLADPTDTQYF
TRBV18,NA,NA,TRBJ1-2,TGTGCCAGCTCACCAGAGCAGTTGGGCTACACCTTC,CASSPEQLGYTF
TRBV5-1,NA,TRBD1,TRBJ2-5,TGCGCCAGCAGCTGGGGGACAGGGGGAGAGACCCAGTACTTC,CASSWGTGGETQYF
TRBV5-1,few,NA,TRBJ1-1,TGCGCCAGCAGCTTGGATGGGGCTGGGAACACTGAAGCTTTCTTT,CASSLDGAGNTEAFF
TRBV23-1,NA,NA,TRBJ2-7,TGCGCCAGCAGTCAATCGCGCGGCCTAGGCAAGGATATCGAGCAGTACTTC,CASSQSRGLGKDIEQYF
TRBV18,NA,NA,TRBJ2-7,TGTGCCAGCTCACCGGGAACAGGTACCTACGAGCAGTACTTC,CASSPGTGTYEQYF
TRBV5-6,NA,NA,TRBJ1-1,TGTGCCAGCATCCGGATTGGACTCAACACTGAAGCTTTCTTT,CASIRIGLNTEAFF
TRBV7-6,NA,NA,TRBJ2-5,TGTGCCAGCAGCTTATTAGAGACCCAGTACTTC,CASSLLETQYF
TRBV27,NA,NA,TRBJ2-6,TGTGCCAGCAGTTCCTCCGGGACAGGGGCCAACGTCCTGACTTTC,CASSSSGTGANVLTF
TRBV4-1,once,TRBD2,TRBJ2-5,TGCGCCAGCAGCCAAGAGGGATGGACTAGCGGGAGGGCCAGGCAAGAGACCCAGTACTTC,CASSQEGWTSGRARQETQYF
TRBV28,few,TRBD1,TRBJ1-2,TGTGCCAGCAGCTCCCCCGGGACAGGGGTTTCCTATGGCTACACCTTC,CASSSPGTGVSYGYTF
TRBV6-6,NA,NA,TRBJ1-2,TGTGCCAGCAGCCGCCTGGAGTTGCACACCTTC,CASSRLELHTF
TRBV28,few,NA,TRBJ1-1,TGTGCCACCATTGGGGGTGGGCAGTCCAACACTGAAGCTTTCTTT,CATIGGGQSNTEAFF
TRBV19,NA,NA,TRBJ2-2,TGTGCCAGTAGTATGCGGGGCGGGGAGCTGTTTTTT,CASSMRGGELFF
TRBV6-6,NA,NA,TRBJ2-7,TGTGCCAGCACCCCCCCGGGGGCCGACGAGCAGTACTTC,CASTPPGADEQYF
TRBV5-1,NA,NA,TRBJ2-5,TGCGCCAGCAGCTGGCGGGACGGAGGAGAGACCCAGTACTTC,CASSWRDGGETQYF
TRBV5-1,NA,NA,TRBJ1-6,TGCGCCAGCAGCGGGGACACTCATCCGGATAATTCACCCCTCCACTTT,CASSGDTHPDNSPLHF
TRBV10-2,NA,NA,TRBJ2-3,TGCGCCAGCAGTGGACGGGGAGTTAACGCAGATACGCAGTATTTT,CASSGRGVNADTQYF
TRBV7-9,NA,TRBD1,TRBJ1-4,TGTGCCAGCAGCTTGCAAACAGGGGGTGAAAAACTGTTTTTT,CASSLQTGGEKLFF
TRBV5-4,few,NA,TRBJ1-1,TGTGCCAGCAGCTTGTGGGACACTGAAGCTTTCTTT,CASSLWDTEAFF
TRBV5-4,NA,TRBD2,TRBJ2-6,TGTGCCAGCAGCCCGGGACTAGCGGCTAGCTCTGGGGCCAACGTCCTGACTTTC,CASSPGLAASSGANVLTF
TRBV5-1,NA,TRBD1,TRBJ2-2,TGCGCCGGCAGACAGGGATCGAACACCGGGGAGCTGTTTTTT,CAGRQGSNTGELFF
TRBV29-1,once,NA,TRBJ1-2,TGCAGCGCCAGGGATCCAGAGGCTAACTATGGCTACACCTTC,CSARDPEANYGYTF
TRBV7-8,once,NA,TRBJ2-5,TGTGCCAGCAGCTTAGGTGGAATAGAGACCCAGTACTTC,CASSLGGIETQYF
TRBV6-5,once,NA,TRBJ2-3,TGTGCCAGCAGCCGCGGAGATACGCAGTATTTT,CASSRGDTQYF
TRBV2,NA,TRBD2,TRBJ2-7,TGTGCCAGCAGAGCCGGGACTAGCGGGAGGGCCCACGAGCAGTACTTC,CASRAGTSGRAHEQYF
TRBV7-8,few,TRBD1,TRBJ1-2,TGTGCCAGCAGCGCGGGACAGCTTGTGGGCTACACCTTC,CASSAGQLVGYTF
TRBV6-6,NA,TRBD1,TRBJ1-5,TGTGCCAGCAGTGGCAGACAGGGGCCCCAGCATTTT,CASSGRQGPQHF
TRBV29-1,NA,NA,TRBJ2-3,TGCAGCGTGCGGGATATGACAGATACGCAGTATTTT,CSVRDMTDTQYF
TRBV6-1,NA,TRBD2,TRBJ2-1,TGTGCCAGCATTCCAGCGGGAGCGGACAATGAGCAGTTCTTC,CASIPAGADNEQFF
TRBV27,NA,NA,TRBJ2-2,TGTGCCAGCAGTTTCATGGGGATCGGGGAGCTGTTTTTT,CASSFMGIGELFF
TRBV27,NA,NA,TRBJ2-5,TGTGCCAGCAGTTTATCGATCCAGAGCCAAGAGACCCAGTACTTC,CASSLSIQSQETQYF
TRBV19,NA,NA,TRBJ1-2,TGTGCCAGTAGTAGGGACGTTATCTATGGCTACACCTTC,CASSRDVIYGYTF
TRBV5-1,NA,TRBD2,TRBJ2-3,TGCGCCAGCAGCATCGGGACTAGCGGGAGCGCAGATACGCAGTATTTT,CASSIGTSGSADTQYF
TRBV6-1,NA,NA,TRBJ1-3,TGTGCCAGCAGTGAAGATCTAAGTCTCTTCTCTGGAAACACCATATATTTT,CASSEDLSLFSGNTIYF
TRBV18,NA,NA,TRBJ1-1,TGTGCCAGCTCACCAACCCACCAAGAGAACACTGAAGCTTTCTTT,CASSPTHQENTEAFF
TRBV14,NA,TRBD1,TRBJ1-1,TGTGCCAGCAGCCAAGTCACAAGACAGGGGACTGAAGCTTTCTTT,CASSQVTRQGTEAFF